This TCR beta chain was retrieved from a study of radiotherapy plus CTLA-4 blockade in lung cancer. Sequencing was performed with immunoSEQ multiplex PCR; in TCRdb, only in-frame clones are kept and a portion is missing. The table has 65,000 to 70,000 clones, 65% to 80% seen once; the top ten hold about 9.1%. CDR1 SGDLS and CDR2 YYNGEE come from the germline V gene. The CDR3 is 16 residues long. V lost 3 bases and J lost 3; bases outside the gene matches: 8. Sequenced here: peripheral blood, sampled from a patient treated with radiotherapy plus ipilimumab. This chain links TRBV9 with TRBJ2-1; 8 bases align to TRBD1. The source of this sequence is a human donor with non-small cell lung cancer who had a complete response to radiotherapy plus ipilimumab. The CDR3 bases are TGTGCCAGCAGCGCCCGACAGGGGATGGTCTACAATGAGCAGTTCTTC. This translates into CASSARQGMVYNEQFF.